This T cell receptor (beta chain) was recovered during a study of blood T cell repertoires in COVID-19. About the study: The origin of the acute and convalescent COVID-19 samples was the United States, Italy and Spain. The analysed material was cDNA or gDNA that came from T cells, B-cell-depleted T cells, or PBMCs.

Per the original methods: Cell counts per sample came from amplifying reference gene primers. The method was immunoSEQ multiplex PCR; TCRdb's version includes in-frame clones alone and lacks a portion of them. That table supplies the V and J calls and clone size; D and trimming were determined from the DNA. The sample has 200,000 or so clones, 65% to 85% seen once. The source is a woman aged 60-75 years with acute or convalescent COVID-19. Sequenced input: peripheral blood.

The CDR3 DNA follows: TGTGCCAGCAGTTCCGGGATCTACAATGAGCAGTTCTTC. It encodes CASSSGIYNEQFF. The rearrangement joins TRBV6-5 to TRBJ2-1; D is perhaps TRBD2 (5 bases). Trimming took off 4 bases at V and 3 bases at J, with 7 bases between the two ends. The length of the CDR3 is 13 residues. Germline V gene lookup returns CDR1 MNHEY and CDR2 SVGAGI.